Detailed here is one T cell receptor beta chain. Its antigen remains unidentified. The data are from a study of shared clonotypes between healthy human individuals. Broader study findings: Among donors, the sharing of clonotypes was expected to be influenced by sequencing depth.

CD45RO-negative, CCR7-selected cells formed the naive CD8 fraction, which excluded terminally differentiated effector memory CD45RA+ cells. TCRdb's table, derived via immunoSEQ multiplex PCR, lists solely in-frame clones and lacks some. The sample holds about 2.1 million clones, 85% to 95% seen once. Germline loops: CDR1 SEHNR, CDR2 FQNEAQ (reference sequence). This CDR3 has 12 amino acids. The germline V and J ends were trimmed by 4 bases and 6 bases, with 9 bases remaining between them. The genes are TRBV7-9 and TRBJ1-1; perhaps TRBD1 as D (6 bases). The TCR originated in a man aged 18 to 35 in good health. Some clones in this sample may be carry-over from other donors' samples. Sample: naive CD8+ T cells from PBMCs. CDR3 sequence reads: CASSSRGSEAFF. CDR3 coding DNA: TGTGCCAGCAGCTCCAGGGGTTCTGAAGCTTTCTTT.